This T cell receptor beta chain stems from a study of blood T cell repertoires in COVID-19. The wider study: The samples span acute and convalescent COVID-19 from the United States, Italy and Spain.

Libraries were prepared by immunoSEQ multiplex PCR; TCRdb keeps only in-frame clonotypes and omits some of them. The repertoire holds about 480,000 clones, roughly 91% seen once, with about 4.5% in the top ten. Germline CDR1 and CDR2: GTSNPN and SVGIG (reference sequence). The CDR3 has 13 amino acids. J lost 6 bases, V lost 7 bases, and 8 bases had no gene match. Sequencing was performed on peripheral blood. The V and J genes are TRBV30 and TRBJ2-3; TRBD1 agrees at 9 bases. The clonotype comes from a woman aged 30 to 39 with acute or convalescent COVID-19. Here the CDR3 DNA reads TGTGCCTCCGGGGGACAGGGAAGGGATACGCAGTATTTT. Protein sequence: CASGGQGRDTQYF.